Included here is one T cell receptor beta chain sequence, with context. Its target is not known. The germline gene is not matched at one end of the junction; a read error may be the cause. This specimen belongs to a study of blood T cells in healthy people across ages. Findings and limits, study-wide: Roughly linear age-related decline in beta diversity appeared, significant by age approximately 43.

Ranging in age from about 6 to 95, the donors were healthy Caucasian individuals from Russia. A second roughly 6 to 12 cycle PCR used barcoded and J-beta primers. A template-switch adaptor containing 12 random nucleotides labeled each cDNA molecule. TCRdb reanalysed the 5' RACE reads using MiXCR and keeps one entry per CDR3 protein. The data hold roughly 560,000 distinct CDR3 sequences, with 24% observed a single time. Germline loops: CDR1 ENHRY, CDR2 SYGVKD. This CDR3 is 13 amino acids long. The sample was also reused in another study, on T cells of mothers and their children. That study reports: Researchers report slightly higher, though non-significant, overlap in related mother-child pairs than in unrelated pairs.

The sequencing input was blood. The V gene is TRBV10-3, the J gene TRBJ2-7, with D perhaps matching TRBD2 (5 bases). This receptor was taken from a boy younger than 18 in good health. The CDR3 DNA reads TGTGCCATCAGTGGAGGGAACTCCTACGATCAGTACTTC. Its protein product is CAISGGNSYDQYF.